The subject of this entry is one T cell receptor (beta chain). TCRdb re-analysed the PCR reads in MiXCR, keeping a single row per CDR3 protein. The table lists approximately 15,000 distinct CDR3 sequences, about 56% of them singletons. The sample is drawn from a study of tumor-infiltrating lymphocytes in oesophageal squamous cell carcinoma. Germline V gene lookup returns CDR1 SGHTA and CDR2 FQGTGA. The V gene end was trimmed by 8 bases and the J gene end by 5 bases; junction bases not matched to a gene: 11. There are 15 residues in the CDR3. Sequenced input: esophageal tumor tissue. The receptor comes from a male donor with esophageal squamous cell carcinoma. The chain recombines TRBV7-3 with TRBJ2-3; TRBD2 matches 9 bases. The CDR3 DNA is TGTGCCAGCGCACTAGGCGGGGGGGTAGTAGATACGCAGTATTTT. It yields the protein CASALGGGVVDTQYF. Supplemented by reference TRBV7-3 and TRBJ2-3, the full variable domain reads GAGVSQTPSNKVTEKGKYVELRCDPISGHTALYWYRQSLGQGPEFLIYFQGTGAADDSGLPNDRFFAVRPEGSVSTLKIQRTERGDSAVYLCASALGGGVVDTQYFGPGTRLTVL.